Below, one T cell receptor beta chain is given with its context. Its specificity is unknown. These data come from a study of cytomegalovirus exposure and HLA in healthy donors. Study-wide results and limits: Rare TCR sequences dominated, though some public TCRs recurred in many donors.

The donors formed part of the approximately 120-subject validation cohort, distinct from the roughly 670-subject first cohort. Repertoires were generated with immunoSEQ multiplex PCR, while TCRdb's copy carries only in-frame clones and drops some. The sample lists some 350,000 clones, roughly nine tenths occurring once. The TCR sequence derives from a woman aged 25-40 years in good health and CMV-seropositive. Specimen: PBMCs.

In nucleotides, the CDR3 is TGTGCCAGCAGCTTAAATACCAGGGGAAGGATCGACGAGCAGTACTTC. As protein: CASSLNTRGRIDEQYF. The rearrangement uses TRBV7-9 and TRBJ2-7; maybe TRBD1 (6 bases). Germline V gene lookup returns CDR1 SEHNR and CDR2 FQNEAQ (reference sequence). The V gene lost 2 bases and the J gene lost 5 bases, with 19 bases spanning the gap. The CDR3 loop spans 16 amino acids.